The rows below give T cell receptor beta chains drawn from one sample of a study of neurological immune-mediated disorders. TCRdb called the 5' RACE reads again in MiXCR, with one record for every CDR3 protein. This table holds 27,000 or so distinct CDR3 sequences, about 3.5% found once. Specimen: PBMCs. These receptors were obtained from a woman in her 30s with multiple sclerosis. Each CDR3 is given with its conserved first and last residue. Each record gives: clone size, D gene, J gene, V gene, CDR3 protein, CDR3 DNA. D genes are given only for firm matches. Expanded clones get a size class; other rows say once, few or many, or leave the size out.

clone size: many; D gene: TRBD1; J gene: TRBJ2-7; V gene: TRBV7-2; CDR3 protein: CASSLSGTEVLEQYF; CDR3 DNA: TGTGCCAGCAGCTTATCAGGGACAGAGGTTCTCGAGCAGTACTTC
clone size: many; D gene: TRBD1; J gene: TRBJ2-2; V gene: TRBV6-6; CDR3 protein: CASSQRQGYGELFF; CDR3 DNA: TGTGCCAGCAGTCAGCGACAGGGATACGGGGAGCTGTTTTTT
clone size: many; D gene: TRBD2; J gene: TRBJ2-3; V gene: TRBV9; CDR3 protein: CASSAGTRGSDTQYF; CDR3 DNA: TGTGCCAGCAGCGCCGGGACTAGAGGCTCAGATACGCAGTATTTT
clone size: many; D gene: TRBD2; J gene: TRBJ2-1; V gene: TRBV6-2/TRBV6-3; CDR3 protein: CASSYWGGEQFF; CDR3 DNA: TGTGCCAGCAGTTACTGGGGGGGTGAGCAGTTCTTC
clone size: many; D gene: NA; J gene: TRBJ1-5; V gene: TRBV4-3; CDR3 protein: CASSQDQGNGQPQNF; CDR3 DNA: TGCGCCAGCAGCCAGGACCAGGGAAATGGGCAGCCCCAGAATTTT
clone size: many; D gene: TRBD1; J gene: TRBJ2-6; V gene: TRBV5-1; CDR3 protein: CASSLWGQGGTSGANVLTF; CDR3 DNA: TGCGCCAGCAGCTTGTGGGGACAGGGGGGAACCTCTGGGGCCAACGTCCTGACTTTC
clone size: many; D gene: NA; J gene: TRBJ2-5; V gene: TRBV5-1; CDR3 protein: CASSPDPLGQGSQETQYF; CDR3 DNA: TGCGCCAGCAGCCCTGATCCCCTTGGGCAGGGGAGTCAAGAGACCCAGTACTTC
clone size: many; D gene: NA; J gene: TRBJ2-7; V gene: TRBV12-3/TRBV12-4; CDR3 protein: CASRGSSANEQYF; CDR3 DNA: TGTGCCAGCAGGGGGTCTAGCGCCAACGAGCAGTACTTC
clone size: many; D gene: TRBD1; J gene: TRBJ2-3; V gene: TRBV5-7; CDR3 protein: CASSPRQGSTDTQYF; CDR3 DNA: TGTGCCAGCAGCCCCCGACAGGGGAGCACAGATACGCAGTATTTT
clone size: many; D gene: NA; J gene: TRBJ1-1; V gene: TRBV5-6; CDR3 protein: CASSQLTVNTEAFF; CDR3 DNA: TGTGCCAGCAGCCAATTGACAGTTAACACTGAAGCTTTCTTT
clone size: many; D gene: TRBD2; J gene: TRBJ2-1; V gene: TRBV12-3/TRBV12-4; CDR3 protein: CASSPGGPSYNEQFF; CDR3 DNA: TGTGCCAGCAGTCCGGGGGGGCCCTCCTACAATGAGCAGTTCTTC
clone size: many; D gene: NA; J gene: TRBJ1-2; V gene: TRBV9; CDR3 protein: CASSVVNYGYTF; CDR3 DNA: TGTGCCAGCAGCGTAGTGAACTATGGCTACACCTTC
clone size: many; D gene: NA; J gene: TRBJ2-7; V gene: TRBV15; CDR3 protein: CATSRDWETYEQYF; CDR3 DNA: TGTGCCACCAGCAGAGATTGGGAAACCTACGAGCAGTACTTC
clone size: medium-sized; D gene: NA; J gene: TRBJ2-3; V gene: TRBV5-5; CDR3 protein: CASRQQTGHRTDTQYF; CDR3 DNA: TGTGCCAGCAGACAACAAACGGGCCACCGCACAGATACGCAGTATTTT
clone size: many; D gene: NA; J gene: TRBJ2-2; V gene: TRBV4-1; CDR3 protein: CASSQDKGGPTGELFF; CDR3 DNA: TGCGCCAGCAGCCAAGATAAGGGGGGCCCCACCGGGGAGCTGTTTTTT
clone size: many; D gene: TRBD2; J gene: TRBJ2-7; V gene: TRBV27; CDR3 protein: CASSSLAGGFYEQYF; CDR3 DNA: TGTGCCAGCAGTTCTCTAGCGGGGGGATTCTACGAGCAGTACTTC
clone size: many; D gene: TRBD2; J gene: TRBJ2-6; V gene: TRBV6-5; CDR3 protein: CASSYYSGGVANVLTF; CDR3 DNA: TGTGCCAGCAGTTACTACAGCGGGGGGGTGGCCAACGTCCTGACTTTC
clone size: many; D gene: NA; J gene: TRBJ2-3; V gene: TRBV4-3; CDR3 protein: CASSQDFGLTTDTQYF; CDR3 DNA: TGCGCCAGCAGCCAAGATTTCGGACTAACCACAGATACGCAGTATTTT
clone size: many; D gene: TRBD1; J gene: TRBJ2-1; V gene: TRBV24-1; CDR3 protein: CATSAGQGTLDNEQFF; CDR3 DNA: TGTGCCACCAGTGCCGGACAGGGTACTCTCGACAATGAGCAGTTCTTC
clone size: many; D gene: TRBD2; J gene: TRBJ2-5; V gene: TRBV7-2; CDR3 protein: CASSLEGGLAEYQETQYF; CDR3 DNA: TGTGCCAGCAGCTTAGAGGGGGGACTAGCGGAGTACCAAGAGACCCAGTACTTC
clone size: many; D gene: NA; J gene: TRBJ1-5; V gene: TRBV12-3/TRBV12-4; CDR3 protein: CASSLARNQPQHF; CDR3 DNA: TGTGCCAGCAGTTTAGCCCGTAATCAGCCCCAGCATTTT
clone size: many; D gene: TRBD2; J gene: TRBJ2-3; V gene: TRBV7-2; CDR3 protein: CASSLTGGTTDTQYF; CDR3 DNA: TGTGCCAGCAGCTTAACGGGGGGGACCACAGATACGCAGTATTTT
clone size: many; D gene: NA; J gene: TRBJ2-5; V gene: TRBV6-6; CDR3 protein: CASSYWLEETQYF; CDR3 DNA: TGTGCCAGCAGTTACTGGTTAGAAGAGACCCAGTACTTC
clone size: NA; D gene: NA; J gene: TRBJ2-1; V gene: TRBV9; CDR3 protein: CVSSVATCGPQFF; CDR3 DNA: TGTGTCAGCAGCGTAGCTACGTGCGGTCCTCAGTTCTTC
clone size: few; D gene: TRBD2; J gene: TRBJ2-3; V gene: TRBV20-1; CDR3 protein: CSAPISTWRAGDWGTDTQYF; CDR3 DNA: TGCAGTGCTCCGATCTCCACTTGGAGAGCGGGAGACTGGGGGACAGATACGCAGTATTTT
clone size: many; D gene: TRBD1; J gene: TRBJ2-7; V gene: TRBV12-3/TRBV12-4; CDR3 protein: CASHGQGIYEQYF; CDR3 DNA: TGTGCCAGCCACGGACAGGGGATCTACGAGCAGTACTTC
clone size: many; D gene: TRBD1; J gene: TRBJ2-5; V gene: TRBV6-2/TRBV6-3; CDR3 protein: CASSYRDRGYQETQYF; CDR3 DNA: TGTGCCAGCAGTTACCGGGACAGGGGATACCAAGAGACCCAGTACTTC
clone size: many; D gene: NA; J gene: TRBJ1-4; V gene: TRBV5-1; CDR3 protein: CASRRGLQIATNEKLFF; CDR3 DNA: TGCGCCAGCAGGCGGGGACTACAAATTGCAACTAATGAAAAACTGTTTTTT
clone size: many; D gene: NA; J gene: TRBJ2-4; V gene: TRBV20-1; CDR3 protein: CSASIGSLLAKNIQYF; CDR3 DNA: TGCAGTGCTAGTATTGGGTCCTTGCTAGCCAAAAACATTCAGTACTTC
clone size: many; D gene: NA; J gene: TRBJ1-1; V gene: TRBV3-1; CDR3 protein: CASSHRQAMNTEAFF; CDR3 DNA: TGTGCCAGCAGCCACCGACAGGCAATGAACACTGAAGCTTTCTTT
clone size: medium-sized; D gene: TRBD1; J gene: TRBJ2-2; V gene: TRBV9; CDR3 protein: CASSVEQGASGELFF; CDR3 DNA: TGTGCCAGCAGCGTAGAACAGGGGGCCAGCGGGGAGCTGTTTTTT
clone size: medium-sized; D gene: TRBD1; J gene: TRBJ2-7; V gene: TRBV29-1; CDR3 protein: CSVVGQGYEQYF; CDR3 DNA: TGCAGCGTTGTAGGACAGGGGTACGAGCAGTACTTC
clone size: many; D gene: NA; J gene: TRBJ1-1; V gene: TRBV5-1; CDR3 protein: CASRGDTEAFF; CDR3 DNA: TGCGCCAGCAGAGGGGACACTGAAGCTTTCTTT
clone size: few; D gene: NA; J gene: TRBJ2-7; V gene: TRBV12-3/TRBV12-4; CDR3 protein: CASSLGKTYEQYF; CDR3 DNA: TGTGCCAGCAGTTTGGGAAAGACCTACGAGCAGTACTTC
clone size: many; D gene: TRBD2; J gene: TRBJ2-5; V gene: TRBV24-1; CDR3 protein: CATAAGGQETQYF; CDR3 DNA: TGTGCCACCGCCGCGGGGGGACAAGAGACCCAGTACTTC
clone size: many; D gene: TRBD2; J gene: TRBJ2-1; V gene: TRBV5-1; CDR3 protein: CASKPGGPPYNEQFF; CDR3 DNA: TGCGCCAGCAAGCCGGGAGGGCCCCCCTACAATGAGCAGTTCTTC
clone size: many; D gene: NA; J gene: TRBJ2-1; V gene: TRBV5-1; CDR3 protein: CASSLAGSFYNEQFF; CDR3 DNA: TGCGCCAGCAGCTTGGCGGGCTCGTTCTACAATGAGCAGTTCTTC
clone size: many; D gene: TRBD1; J gene: TRBJ2-1; V gene: TRBV20-1; CDR3 protein: CSAYGQGYEQFF; CDR3 DNA: TGCAGTGCTTACGGACAGGGCTATGAGCAGTTCTTC
clone size: many; D gene: TRBD2; J gene: TRBJ2-7; V gene: TRBV20-1; CDR3 protein: CSAGGVSSYEQYF; CDR3 DNA: TGCAGTGCTGGGGGGGTCAGCTCCTACGAGCAGTACTTC
clone size: many; D gene: NA; J gene: TRBJ2-4; V gene: TRBV15; CDR3 protein: CATSGGAKNIQYF; CDR3 DNA: TGTGCCACCAGCGGGGGAGCCAAAAACATTCAGTACTTC
clone size: many; D gene: TRBD2; J gene: TRBJ2-5; V gene: TRBV27; CDR3 protein: CASSVLAGMGETQYF; CDR3 DNA: TGTGCCAGCAGTGTCTTAGCGGGAATGGGAGAGACCCAGTACTTC
clone size: few; D gene: TRBD1; J gene: TRBJ2-2; V gene: TRBV3-1; CDR3 protein: CASSRQGARANTGELFF; CDR3 DNA: TGTGCCAGCAGCCGACAGGGGGCCCGCGCGAACACCGGGGAGCTGTTTTTT